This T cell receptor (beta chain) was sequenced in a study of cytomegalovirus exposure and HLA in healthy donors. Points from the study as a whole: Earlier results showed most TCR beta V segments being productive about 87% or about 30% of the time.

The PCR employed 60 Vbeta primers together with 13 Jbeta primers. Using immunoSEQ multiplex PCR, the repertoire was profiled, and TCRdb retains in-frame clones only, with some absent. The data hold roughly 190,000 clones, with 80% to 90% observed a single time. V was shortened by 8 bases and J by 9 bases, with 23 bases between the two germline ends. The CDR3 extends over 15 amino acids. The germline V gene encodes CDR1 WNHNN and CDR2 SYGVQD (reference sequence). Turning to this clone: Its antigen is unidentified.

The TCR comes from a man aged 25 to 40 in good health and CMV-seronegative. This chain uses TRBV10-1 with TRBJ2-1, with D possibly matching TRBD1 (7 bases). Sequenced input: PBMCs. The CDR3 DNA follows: TGCGCCAGCTCAGGAGGGGGCGCGAGGAGAAGTGAGCAGTTCTTC. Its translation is CASSGGGARRSEQFF.